This T cell receptor (beta chain) was identified in a study of early T cells in non-severe SARS-CoV-2 infection. Overall study: Bulk RNA from unsorted whole blood was sequenced; chains were unpaired.

Individual cDNA molecules were tagged with unique molecular identifiers, the study reported. TCRdb recomputed calls from the 5' RACE reads with MiXCR, one row per CDR3 protein. The sample records tens of thousands of distinct CDR3 sequences, roughly 15% being singletons. V lost 3 bases and J lost 8, with 13 bases in between. The germline V gene encodes CDR1 DFQATT and CDR2 SNEGSKA (reference sequence). The CDR3 contains 12 residues. This clonotype has at least ten counts. Source: whole blood, taken at baseline. This chain connects TRBV20-1 to TRBJ1-1; tentative D call: TRBD1 (6 bases). The receptor was derived from an adult who was a healthcare worker with PCR-confirmed SARS-CoV-2 infection or an uninfected control (not recorded which). CDR3: CSASTGRREAFF. In DNA form, the CDR3 reads TGCAGTGCTAGTACAGGGCGGAGGGAAGCTTTCTTT.